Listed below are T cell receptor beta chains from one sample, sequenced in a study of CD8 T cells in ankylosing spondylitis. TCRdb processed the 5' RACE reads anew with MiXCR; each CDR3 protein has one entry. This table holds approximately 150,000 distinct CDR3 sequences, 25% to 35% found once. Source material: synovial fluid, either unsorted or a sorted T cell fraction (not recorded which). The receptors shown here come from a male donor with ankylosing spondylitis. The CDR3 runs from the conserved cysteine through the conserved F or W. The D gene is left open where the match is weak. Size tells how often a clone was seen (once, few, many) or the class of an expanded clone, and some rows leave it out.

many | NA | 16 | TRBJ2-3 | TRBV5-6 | TGTGCCAGCAGCTTGGTACTACCTGGGGACACAGATACGCAGTATTTT | CASSLVLPGDTDTQYF
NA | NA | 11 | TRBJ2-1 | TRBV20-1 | TGCAGTGCGGCCGCAGGGGAGGAGCAGTTCTTC | CSAAAGEEQFF
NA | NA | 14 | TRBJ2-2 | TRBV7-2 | TGTGCCAGCAGCTTAAGGCAGAACACCGGGGAGCTGTTTTTT | CASSLRQNTGELFF
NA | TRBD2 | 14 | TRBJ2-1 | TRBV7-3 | TGTGCCAGCAGCTTAGCGGGGGTCTACAATGAGCAGTTCTTC | CASSLAGVYNEQFF
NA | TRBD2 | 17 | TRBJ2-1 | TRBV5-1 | TGCGCCAGCAGCCCGGGGGGACTAGACGCGTCTTACAATGAGCAGTTCTTC | CASSPGGLDASYNEQFF
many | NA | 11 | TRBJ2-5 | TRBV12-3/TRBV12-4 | TGTGCCAGCAGTTTTAAGGAGACCCAGTACTTC | CASSFKETQYF
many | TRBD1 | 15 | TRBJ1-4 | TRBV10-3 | TGTGCCATCAGTGACCGACAGGGGGCTAATGAAAAACTGTTTTTT | CAISDRQGANEKLFF
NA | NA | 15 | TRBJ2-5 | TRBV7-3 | TGTGCCAGCAGCCATTCGGGACGGGAGCAAGAGACCCAGTACTTC | CASSHSGREQETQYF
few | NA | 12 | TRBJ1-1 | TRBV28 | TGTGCCAGCAGTCCGGGACACACTGAAGCTTTCTTT | CASSPGHTEAFF
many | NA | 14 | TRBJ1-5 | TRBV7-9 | TGTGCCAGCAGCTTAGCAGGGGAAGGGCAGCCCCAGCATTTT | CASSLAGEGQPQHF